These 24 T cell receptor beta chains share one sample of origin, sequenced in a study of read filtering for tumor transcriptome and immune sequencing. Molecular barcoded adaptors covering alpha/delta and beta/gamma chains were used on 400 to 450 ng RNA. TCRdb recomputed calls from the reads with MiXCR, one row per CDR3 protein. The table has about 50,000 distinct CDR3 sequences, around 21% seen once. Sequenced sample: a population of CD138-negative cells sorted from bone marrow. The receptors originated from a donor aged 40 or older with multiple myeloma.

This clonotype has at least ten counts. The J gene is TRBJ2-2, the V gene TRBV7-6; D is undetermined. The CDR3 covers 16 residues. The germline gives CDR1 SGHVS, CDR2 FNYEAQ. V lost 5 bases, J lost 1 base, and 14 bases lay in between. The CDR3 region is CASSPRGPKNTGELFF. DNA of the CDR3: TGTGCCAGCAGCCCGCGCGGACCTAAGAACACCGGGGAGCTGTTTTTT.

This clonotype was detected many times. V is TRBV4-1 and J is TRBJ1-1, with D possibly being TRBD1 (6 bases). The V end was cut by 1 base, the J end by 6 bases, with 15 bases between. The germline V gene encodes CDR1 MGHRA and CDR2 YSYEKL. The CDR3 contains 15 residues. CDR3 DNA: TGCGCCAGCAGCCAAGTTCAGGGGAGGTTTTCTGAAGCTTTCTTT. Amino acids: CASSQVQGRFSEAFF.

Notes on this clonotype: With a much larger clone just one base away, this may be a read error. The CDR3 nucleotides read TGTGCCAGCGGCCCCCTGGCAGCAACCTCAGCGGGAGGGAGAGATACGCAGTATTTT. Its translation: CASGPLAATSAGGRDTQYF. The gene calls are TRBV14 and TRBJ2-3; 10 nucleotides align to TRBD2. Germline V gene sequence: CDR1 SGHDN, CDR2 FVKESK. This CDR3 spans 19 amino acids. The J segment lost 5 bases and the V segment lost 8 bases, leaving 22 bases of the junction unmatched.

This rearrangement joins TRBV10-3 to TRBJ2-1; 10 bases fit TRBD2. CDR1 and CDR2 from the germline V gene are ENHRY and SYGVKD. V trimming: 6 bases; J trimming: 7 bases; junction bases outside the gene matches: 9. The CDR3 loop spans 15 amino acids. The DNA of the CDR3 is TGTGCCATCAGGGGAAGCGGGAGGGCAGGGAATGAGCAGTTCTTC. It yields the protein CAIRGSGRAGNEQFF.

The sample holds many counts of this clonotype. The CDR3 reads CASSKGTVATETQYF. In DNA, the CDR3 is TGCGCCAGCAGCAAGGGGACAGTCGCGACAGAGACCCAGTACTTC. J is TRBJ2-5 and V is TRBV5-1; 7 bases align to TRBD1. The length of the CDR3 is 15 residues. CDR1 SGHRS and CDR2 YFSETQ come from the germline V gene. Trimming took 4 bases from V and 4 from J; bases not matched to a gene: 10. Variable domain in full (rest from reference TRBV5-1 and TRBJ2-5): KAGVTQTPRYLIKTRGQQVTLSCSPISGHRSVSWYQQTPGQGLQFLFEYFSETQRNKGNFPGRFSGRQFSNSRSEMNVSTLELGDSALYLCASSKGTVATETQYFGPGTRLLVL.

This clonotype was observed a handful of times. The CDR3 DNA follows: TGTGCCAGCAGTATCGGGACAGGAGGCAATCAGCCCCAGCATTTT. It is translated as CASSIGTGGNQPQHF. V usage is TRBV11-2 and J usage is TRBJ1-5, with TRBD1 matching over 8 bases. The V and J ends lost 6 bases and 2 bases, in that order; junction bases with no gene match: 6. Germline CDR1 and CDR2: SGHAT and FQNNGV. The CDR3 contains 15 residues.

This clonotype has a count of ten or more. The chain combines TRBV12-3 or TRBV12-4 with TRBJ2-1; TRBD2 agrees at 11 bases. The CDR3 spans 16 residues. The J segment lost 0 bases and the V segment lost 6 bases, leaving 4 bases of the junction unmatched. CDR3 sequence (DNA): TGTGCCAGCAGCGGGGGACTAGCGGTCTCCTACAATGAGCAGTTCTTC. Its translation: CASSGGLAVSYNEQFF.

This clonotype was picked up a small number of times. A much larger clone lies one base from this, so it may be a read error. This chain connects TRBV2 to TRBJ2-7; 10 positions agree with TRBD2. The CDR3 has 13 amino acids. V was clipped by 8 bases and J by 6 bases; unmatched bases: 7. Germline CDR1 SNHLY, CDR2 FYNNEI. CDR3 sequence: CASAGTSGIEQYF. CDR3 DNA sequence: TGTGCCAGCGCCGGAACTAGCGGGATCGAGCAGTACTTC.

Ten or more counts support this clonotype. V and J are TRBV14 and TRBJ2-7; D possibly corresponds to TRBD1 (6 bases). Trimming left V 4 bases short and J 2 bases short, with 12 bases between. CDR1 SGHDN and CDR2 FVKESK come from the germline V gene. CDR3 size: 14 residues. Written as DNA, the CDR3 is TGTGCCAGCAGCCTAGGGACATTTCCCTACGAGCAGTACTTC. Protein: CASSLGTFPYEQYF.

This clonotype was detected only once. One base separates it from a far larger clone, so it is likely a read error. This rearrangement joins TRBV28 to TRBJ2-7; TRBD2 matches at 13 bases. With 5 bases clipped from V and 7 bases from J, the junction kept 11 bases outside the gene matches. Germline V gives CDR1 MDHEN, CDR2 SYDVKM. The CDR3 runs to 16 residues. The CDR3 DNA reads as TGTGCCAGCAGTCCCCCGACTAGCGGGAGGATCTATGAGCAGTACTTC. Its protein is CASSPPTSGRIYEQYF.

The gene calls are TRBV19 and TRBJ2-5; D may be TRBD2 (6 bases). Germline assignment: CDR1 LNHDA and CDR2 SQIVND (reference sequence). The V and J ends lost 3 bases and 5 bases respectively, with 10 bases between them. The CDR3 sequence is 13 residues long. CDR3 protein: CASSMEGQETQYF. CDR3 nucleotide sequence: TGTGCCAGTAGTATGGAGGGGCAGGAGACCCAGTACTTC.

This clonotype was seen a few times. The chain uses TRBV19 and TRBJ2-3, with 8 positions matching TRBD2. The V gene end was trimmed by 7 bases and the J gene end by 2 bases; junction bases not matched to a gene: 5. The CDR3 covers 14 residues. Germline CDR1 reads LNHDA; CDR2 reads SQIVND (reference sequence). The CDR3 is CASNPAGATDTQYF. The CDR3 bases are TGTGCCAGTAACCCAGCGGGAGCCACAGATACGCAGTATTTT.

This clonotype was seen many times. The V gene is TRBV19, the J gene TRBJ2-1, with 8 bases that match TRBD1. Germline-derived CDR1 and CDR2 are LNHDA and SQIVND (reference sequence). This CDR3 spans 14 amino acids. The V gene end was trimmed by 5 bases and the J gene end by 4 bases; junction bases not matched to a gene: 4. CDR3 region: CASSLGQGYNEQFF. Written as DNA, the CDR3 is TGTGCCAGTAGTCTTGGACAGGGATACAATGAGCAGTTCTTC. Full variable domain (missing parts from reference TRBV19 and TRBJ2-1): DGGITQSPKYLFRKEGQNVTLSCEQNLNHDAMYWYRQDPGQGLRLIYYSQIVNDFQKGDIAEGYSVSREKKESFPLTVTSAQKNPTAFYLCASSLGQGYNEQFFGPGTRLTVL.

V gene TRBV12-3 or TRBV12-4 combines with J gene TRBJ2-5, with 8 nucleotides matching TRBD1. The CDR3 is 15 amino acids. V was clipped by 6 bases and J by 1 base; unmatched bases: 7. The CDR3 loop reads CASSPGQGSQETQYF. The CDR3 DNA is TGTGCCAGCAGCCCAGGACAGGGAAGCCAAGAGACCCAGTACTTC.

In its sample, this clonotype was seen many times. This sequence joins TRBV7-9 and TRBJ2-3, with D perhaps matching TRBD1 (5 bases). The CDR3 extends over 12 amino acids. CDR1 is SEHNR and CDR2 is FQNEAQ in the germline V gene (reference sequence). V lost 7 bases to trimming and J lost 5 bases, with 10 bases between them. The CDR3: CASTKQGDTQYF. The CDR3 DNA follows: TGTGCCAGCACCAAGCAGGGAGATACGCAGTATTTT. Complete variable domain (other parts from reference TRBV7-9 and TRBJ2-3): DTGVSQNPRHKITKRGQNVTFRCDPISEHNRLYWYRQTLGQGPEFLTYFQNEAQLEKSRLLSDRFSAERPKGSFSTLEIQRTEQGDSAMYLCASTKQGDTQYFGPGTRLTVL.

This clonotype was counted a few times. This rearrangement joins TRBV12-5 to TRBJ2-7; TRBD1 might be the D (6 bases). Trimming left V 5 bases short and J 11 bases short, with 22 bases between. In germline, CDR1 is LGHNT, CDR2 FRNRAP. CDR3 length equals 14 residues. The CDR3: CASGPGQSTLYKYF. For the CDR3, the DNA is TGTGCTAGTGGTCCCGGACAGTCTACTCTCTACAAGTACTTC.

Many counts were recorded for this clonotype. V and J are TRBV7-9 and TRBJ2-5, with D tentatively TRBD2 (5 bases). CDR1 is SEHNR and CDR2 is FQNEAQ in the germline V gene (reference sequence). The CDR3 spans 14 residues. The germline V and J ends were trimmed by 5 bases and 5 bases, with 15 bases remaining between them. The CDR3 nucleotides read TGTGCCAGCAGCCTCCGGGGTCCCGGGGAGACCCAGTACTTC. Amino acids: CASSLRGPGETQYF.

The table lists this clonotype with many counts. For the CDR3, the DNA is TGTGCCAGCAGCTTATTCGGAGGGGCTAGCGGGACCAATGAGCAGTTCTTC. Its protein is CASSLFGGASGTNEQFF. The chain joins TRBV7-9 to TRBJ2-1; 9 bases agree with TRBD2. Trimming at V came to 2 bases and at J to 6 bases, leaving 11 bases not matched to a gene. This CDR3 region has 17 residues. Germline CDR1 reads SEHNR; CDR2 reads FQNEAQ (reference sequence). The full variable domain, completed using reference TRBV7-9 and TRBJ2-1, is DTGVSQNPRHKITKRGQNVTFRCDPISEHNRLYWYRQTLGQGPEFLTYFQNEAQLEKSRLLSDRFSAERPKGSFSTLEIQRTEQGDSAMYLCASSLFGGASGTNEQFFGPGTRLTVL.

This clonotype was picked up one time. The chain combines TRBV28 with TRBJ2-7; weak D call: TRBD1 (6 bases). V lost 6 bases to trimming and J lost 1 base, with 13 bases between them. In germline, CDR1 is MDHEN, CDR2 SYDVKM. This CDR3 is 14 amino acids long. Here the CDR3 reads CASRERDKSYEQYF. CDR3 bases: TGTGCCAGCAGGGAGAGGGACAAGTCCTACGAGCAGTACTTC.

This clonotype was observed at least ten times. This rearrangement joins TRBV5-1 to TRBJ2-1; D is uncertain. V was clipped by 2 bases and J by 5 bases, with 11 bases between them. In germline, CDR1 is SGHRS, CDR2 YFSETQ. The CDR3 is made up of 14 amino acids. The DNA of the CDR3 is TGCGCCAGCAGCTTATCTAGTGACGACAATGAGCAGTTCTTC. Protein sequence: CASSLSSDDNEQFF.

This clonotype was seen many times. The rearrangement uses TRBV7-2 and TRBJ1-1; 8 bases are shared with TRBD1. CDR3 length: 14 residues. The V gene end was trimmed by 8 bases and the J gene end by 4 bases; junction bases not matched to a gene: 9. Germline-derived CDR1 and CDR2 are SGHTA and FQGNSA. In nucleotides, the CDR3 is TGTGCCAGCGCCGCGACAGGGGTGTCCACTGAAGCTTTCTTT. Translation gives CASAATGVSTEAFF.

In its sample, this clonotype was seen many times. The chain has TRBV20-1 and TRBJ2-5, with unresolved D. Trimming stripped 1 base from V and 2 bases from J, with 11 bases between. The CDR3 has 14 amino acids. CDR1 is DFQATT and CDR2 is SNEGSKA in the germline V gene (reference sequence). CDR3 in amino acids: CSARVGGRQETQYF. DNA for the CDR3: TGCAGTGCTAGAGTCGGTGGACGGCAAGAGACCCAGTACTTC.

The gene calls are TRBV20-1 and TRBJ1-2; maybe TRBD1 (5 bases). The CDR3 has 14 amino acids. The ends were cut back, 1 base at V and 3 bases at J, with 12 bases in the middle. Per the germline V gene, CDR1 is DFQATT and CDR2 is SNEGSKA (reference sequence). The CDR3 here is CSARAPTAYYGYTF. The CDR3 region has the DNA TGCAGTGCTAGAGCCCCGACAGCCTACTATGGCTACACCTTC.

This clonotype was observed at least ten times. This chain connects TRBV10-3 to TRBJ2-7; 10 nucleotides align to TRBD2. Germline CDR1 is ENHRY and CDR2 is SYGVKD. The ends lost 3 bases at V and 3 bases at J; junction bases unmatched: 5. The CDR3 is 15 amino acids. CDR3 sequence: CAISDRGTSDYEQYF. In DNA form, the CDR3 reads TGTGCCATCAGTGATCGAGGGACTAGCGACTACGAGCAGTACTTC.